This is a list of T cell receptor delta chains from one sample in a study of gamma-delta T cells after stem cell transplantation. TCRdb re-called the RT-PCR reads using CATT. This table holds about 3,000 delta-chain clones, approximately 2.6% found once. The sequenced sample was gamma-delta T cells. Source of these receptors: a human donor. It is not recorded whose cells these are; they may come from a transplant donor. The CDR3 runs from the conserved cysteine through the conserved F or W. The D gene is left open where the match is weak. Sizes are listed as once, few or many counts, or a class when the clone is expanded.

cdr3_nt,cdr3_aa,j_call,d_call,v_call,clone_size
TGTGCCTGTGACACCGCGGAACGGATTGGGGGAGCTGGAGCCTACACCGATAAACTCATCTTT,CACDTAERIGGAGAYTDKLIF,TRDJ1,TRDD3,TRDV2,many
TGTGCTCTTGGGGAAACCGGCCTTCCTAGGCCCGTACTGGGGGATACCCCCGATAAACTCATCTTT,CALGETGLPRPVLGDTPDKLIF,TRDJ1,TRDD3,TRDV1,medium-sized
TGTGCCTGTGACACATTGGGGGATACTAAGGGAGCTTTGACAGCACAACTCTTCTTT,CACDTLGDTKGALTAQLFF,TRDJ2,TRDD3,TRDV2,large
TGTGCCTGTGAAGACCTGAAAAAACTGGGGGACCACGATAAACTCATCTTT,CACEDLKKLGDHDKLIF,TRDJ1,TRDD3,TRDV2,medium-sized
TGTGCCTGTGACGGTCTAGGGGATACCGATAAACTCATCTTT,CACDGLGDTDKLIF,TRDJ1,-,TRDV2,large
TGTGCCTGTGACACCATCACTGGGGGGTCGTACACCGATAAACTCATCTTT,CACDTITGGSYTDKLIF,TRDJ1,TRDD3,TRDV2,few
TGTGCTCTTGGGGAAGCCCCCAGCACCTTCCTAGAGTACTTCTTTACTGGGGGATATGATAAACTCATCTTT,CALGEAPSTFLEYFFTGGYDKLIF,TRDJ1,TRDD3,TRDV1,medium-sized
TGTGCCTGTGACTCCCTCTTGGGGGATACTGTCTACACCGATAAACTCATCTTT,CACDSLLGDTVYTDKLIF,TRDJ1,TRDD3,TRDV2,medium-sized
TGTGCCTGTGACCCCATACTGGGGGATACCGATAAACTCATCTTT,CACDPILGDTDKLIF,TRDJ1,TRDD3,TRDV2,large
TGTGCCTGTGACACCATACTGGGGGATACGCGTGATTGGGAACTCATCTTT,CACDTILGDTRDWELIF,TRDJ1,TRDD3,TRDV2,many
TGTGCTCTTGGGGAACTTCCTACCCTGGGGGATACACCCCACACCGATAAACTCATCTTT,CALGELPTLGDTPHTDKLIF,TRDJ1,TRDD3,TRDV1,medium-sized
TGTGCCTGTGACTCCGTACTGGGGACGTACGGCCTACTCACCGATAAACTCATCTTT,CACDSVLGTYGLLTDKLIF,TRDJ1,TRDD3,TRDV2,medium-sized
TGTGCTTGTGACCCACTATACGGGCCCTTATACACCGATAAACTCATCTTT,CACDPLYGPLYTDKLIF,TRDJ1,-,TRDV2,few